The entry below gives a single T cell receptor (beta chain) sequence along with its context. Its antigen has not been determined. Base qualities are not recorded, but no much larger clone differs from it by a single base. This entry is derived from a study of shared clonotypes between healthy human individuals (dated by TCRdb to the early 2020s). Background on the whole study: A few men and two women, aged 18 to 49 years, made up the cohort. Leukapheresis yielded between about 0.8 and 9.5 billion PBMCs per donor. Different laboratories and diverse techniques were used to prepare libraries and sequence TCR repertoires, to increase sequencing depth and limit assay-specific biases. Per donor, three plates each were used for CD4 naive and CD4 memory, two for CD8 naive, and one for CD8 memory. To estimate repertoire size and how much clonotypes are shared between individuals, the study performed deep sequencing of blood TCR repertoires from five healthy adults.

Looking up the germline V gene yields CDR1 MDHEN and CDR2 SYDVKM. V loses 10 bases of germline sequence and J loses 0 bases, and the interval between the two ends is 12 bases. The CDR3 runs 13 amino acids, cysteine and phenylalanine included. The read is trimmed to its CDR3 DNA, 39 bases read in frame from base 1. General conclusions and limits of the study: Sampling was restricted to blood, and TCR repertoires in tissues likely differ from the TCR repertoires found in blood. Naive subsets generally had larger estimated clonotype richness than memory subsets. Across four donors, approximately 5% of naive CD4, roughly 3.8% of naive CD8, 2.3% of memory CD4, and 0.4% of memory CD8 clonotypes were shared. Based on pairwise subsampling, the degree of clonotype sharing among donors was expected to be affected by sequencing depth. The genetic and exposure-history diversity represented was limited by the small number of donors. Compared with non-shared clonotypes, clonotypes shared by all four sorted-subset donors had higher generation probabilities. Incomplete sequencing was indicated by rarefaction of sorted-subset datasets, despite the large sequencing depth.

The donors were healthy, HIV-negative adults with no recently reported acute infections or vaccinations. Every donor was a Caucasian adult residing in Nashville, Tennessee, USA. CD4+ T cells were enriched through magnetic negative selection, after which naive cells were positively selected on CD45RA and the remaining negative fraction served as the memory subset. Blood was obtained by leukapheresis, after which PBMCs were separated by Ficoll-Histopaque density gradient centrifugation and cryopreserved in liquid nitrogen vapor phase. Analytical flow cytometry was used to check the purity and quantity of each magnetically sorted T cell population. Genomic DNA was isolated from every sorted fraction and measured by UV absorbance on a Nanodrop 2000c. Using the deep immunoSEQ assay, multiplex PCR amplified TCR CDR3 regions from genomic DNA. Extracted genomic DNA from each cell subset was distributed evenly across all wells of several immunoSEQ 96-well plates, and each plate was treated as a replicate. For sorted subsets, 150 to 250 ng genomic DNA, equal to 30,000 to 35,000 T cell genomes, was loaded into each replicate PCR. Purified libraries were quantified with a Qubit 3.0 fluorometer, sized on a Bioanalyzer 2100, and re-quantified with the KAPA Library Quantification kit. Every immunoSEQ 96-well plate was sequenced on a dedicated single-read 150-cycle Illumina NextSeq 550 flow cell. The study's processing was this. The immunoSEQ output contained only junctional sequences without quality scores, so filtering could not match that applied to full-length reads. To assign V/J genes and CDR3, sequences were annotated against IMGT germline references using PyIR, a Python wrapper for IgBLAST v1.9. Reads were filtered out if the reads had weak V/J assignments (E-value above 1e-6), no CDR3, stop codons, out-of-frame junctions, or ambiguous translated residues. V3J clonotypes were defined by identical inferred V gene, J gene, and CDR3 amino acid sequence. Percentage overlap between repertoires was calculated by dividing the number of shared unique clonotypes by the size of the smaller repertoire. Richness of each repertoire was evaluated using RTK rarefaction, the Chao1 estimator, and Recon v2.1 estimates of unobserved clonotypes. Generation probabilities were computed with OLGA for all TCRbeta clonotypes obtained by the gDNA method from several donors. TCRdb holds this immuneACCESS table with in-frame rearrangements only. Some clones are missing; in checked studies, unresolved V genes explain under half, and the rest has no known cause. Clone size and V and J calls were adopted from that table, with D and trimming inferred from the DNA. Within this sample are some 660,000 clones, with 60% to 75% of them counted one time only. The biggest ten clones account for around 2% of the sample.

Material: memory CD4+ T cells sorted from blood. What this sample's cell subset or site label stands for: CD45RA-negative fraction. The sequence is built from TRBV28 and TRBJ1-2; confidence is insufficient to name the D gene. This clonotype originated in a woman under 40 in good health. The base sequence is TGTGCCACCCAGGACGTCTCTAACTATGGCTACACCTTC. This codes for CATQDVSNYGYTF.